The 2 T cell receptor beta chains below come from one sample, sequenced in a study of shared clonotypes between healthy human individuals. The data were produced by immunoSEQ multiplex PCR, yet TCRdb's version contains in-frame clones alone and is incomplete. The sample has approximately 1,500,000 clones; about 96% are singletons. The sequenced sample consisted of naive CD4+ T cells sorted from blood. Subset reported: CD45RA+ positively selected. The receptors were sampled from a man in his thirties or forties in good health.

This chain joins TRBV15 and TRBJ2-5, with D possibly called TRBD1 or TRBD2 (5 bases each). This CDR3 comprises 15 residues. Germline V gives CDR1 LNHNV, CDR2 YYDKDF (reference sequence). V shed 3 bases and J shed 6 bases, with 17 bases lying between them. CDR3: CATSRHGTGKQTQYF. The CDR3 DNA sequence: TGTGCCACCAGCAGGCATGGGACGGGGAAGCAGACCCAGTACTTC.

The CDR3 sequence is CASMEGRGEKLFF. CDR3 bases: TGTGCCAGCATGGAGGGGAGAGGAGAAAAACTGTTTTTT. The gene calls are TRBV28 and TRBJ1-4; perhaps TRBD1 as D (5 bases). From germline, CDR1 is MDHEN and CDR2 SYDVKM. The CDR3 totals 13 residues. Trimming stripped 7 bases from V and 8 bases from J, with 14 bases between.